These 24 T cell receptor beta chains were all obtained from the same sample, sequenced in a study of blood T cell repertoires in COVID-19. Some clones are missing from TCRdb's copy, which holds only in-frame ones; the method was immunoSEQ multiplex PCR. The data show 300,000 to 450,000 clones, with about 85% seen just once and 3% to 4% held by the top ten. What was sequenced was peripheral blood. The receptors derive from a woman under 30 with acute or convalescent COVID-19.

The V and J genes are TRBV10-3 and TRBJ2-7; 7 bases map to TRBD2. V lost 4 bases to trimming and J lost 7 bases; unmatched junction nucleotides: 1. The germline V gene has CDR1 ENHRY and CDR2 SYGVKD. This CDR3 is built from 11 residues. The CDR3 region has the DNA TGTGCCATCAGTGTCGGGGGGGAGCAGTACTTC. This sequence encodes CAISVGGEQYF.

The chain combines TRBV3-1 (or the pseudogene TRBV3-2) with TRBJ1-5; tentatively, D is TRBD1 (5 bases). V gave up 1 base and J gave up 4 bases, with 14 bases separating them. Germline V CDR1 and CDR2: LGHDT, YNNKEL (reference sequence). The CDR3 consists of 16 residues. CDR3: CASSQGARGLNQPQHF. The CDR3 DNA is TGTGCCAGCAGCCAAGGAGCAAGGGGCTTGAATCAGCCCCAGCATTTT.

The chain's CDR3 is CASSAQDTGGPYGYTF. The CDR3 DNA sequence: TGTGCCAGCAGCGCCCAAGATACAGGGGGCCCCTATGGCTACACCTTC. V is TRBV9 and J is TRBJ1-2; 9 positions match TRBD1. V trimming: 3 bases; J trimming: 4 bases; junction bases outside the gene matches: 10. This CDR3 is 16 amino acids long. Per germline, CDR1 SGDLS and CDR2 YYNGEE.

The rearrangement joins TRBV6-4 to TRBJ1-2, with unresolved D. Germline V lookup: CDR1 MRHNA, CDR2 SNTAGT. V was clipped by 7 bases and J by 6 bases, with 18 bases between them. CDR3 length equals 14 residues. The CDR3 DNA is TGTGCCAGCACCTCGGGGATTGATGGGCATGGCTACACCTTC. It translates to CASTSGIDGHGYTF.

The CDR3 DNA is TGTGCCAGCCAGACGGGGACAGTGGGCTTCTACGAGCAGTACTTC. Protein sequence: CASQTGTVGFYEQYF. The J gene is TRBJ2-7, the V gene TRBV11-2, with TRBD1 identical over 7 bases. The CDR3 spans 15 residues. With V trimmed by 8 bases and J by 3 bases, 13 bases remained unmatched. The germline V gene has CDR1 SGHAT and CDR2 FQNNGV.

This clone showed up just once. This chain uses TRBV5-1 with TRBJ1-6; tentatively, D is TRBD1 (6 bases). Germline V gene sequence: CDR1 SGHRS, CDR2 YFSETQ. CDR3 length equals 13 residues. Trimming stripped 0 bases from V and 10 bases from J, with 8 bases between. The CDR3 coding sequence is TGCGCCAGCAGCTTGGAAGGGGGATCACCCCTCCACTTT. Residues: CASSLEGGSPLHF.

By its share, this clone is large. This chain uses TRBV28 with TRBJ1-2; a weak D match, TRBD1 (6 bases). The germline V gene encodes CDR1 MDHEN and CDR2 SYDVKM. Trimming removed 2 bases at V and 8 bases at J, with 12 bases between. The CDR3 has 13 residues. The CDR3 loop is CASSLGRQGGYTF. The CDR3 DNA sequence: TGTGCCAGCAGTTTAGGGCGTCAGGGGGGCTACACCTTC.

This rearrangement joins TRBV20-1 to TRBJ2-3, with 11 positions matching TRBD2. Germline V lookup: CDR1 DFQATT, CDR2 SNEGSKA (reference sequence). The V segment lost 3 bases and the J segment 6 bases; nucleotides outside the gene matches: 11. This CDR3 is built from 16 residues. CDR3 sequence: CSASRFGSSGGDTQYF. The CDR3 nucleotides read TGCAGTGCTAGTCGCTTCGGATCTAGCGGGGGGGATACGCAGTATTTT.

This chain connects TRBV19 to TRBJ2-5; TRBD2 matches at 10 bases. The CDR3 consists of 17 residues. With 3 bases clipped from V and 5 bases from J, the junction kept 12 bases outside the gene matches. Germline V gene sequence: CDR1 LNHDA, CDR2 SQIVND (reference sequence). DNA of the CDR3: TGTGCCAGTAGTATTCCGGACCTACTAGCGGGGAAGGAGACCCAGTACTTC. It specifies CASSIPDLLAGKETQYF.

CDR3 sequence: CASRDSLGTEAFF. The CDR3 coding sequence is TGCGCCAGTCGGGACTCCCTGGGGACTGAAGCTTTCTTT. The chain is built from TRBV10-2 and TRBJ1-1; TRBD1 is a possible D gene (5 bases). The V gene's germline CDR1 is WSHSY and CDR2 SAAADI. V was shortened by 9 bases and J by 5 bases, with 16 bases between the two germline ends. This CDR3 has 13 residues.

Only one count was recorded for this clone. This sequence joins TRBV9 and TRBJ2-5, with TRBD2 matching over 8 bases. CDR3 length: 16 residues. Germline values: CDR1 SGDLS, CDR2 YYNGEE. V lost 2 bases to trimming and J lost 4 bases; unmatched junction nucleotides: 10. CDR3 sequence: CASSVSGTSRRETQYF. The CDR3 nucleotides are TGTGCCAGCAGCGTCAGTGGGACTAGTAGAAGAGAGACCCAGTACTTC.

The chain carries TRBV5-6 and TRBJ2-3; TRBD1 matches at 9 bases. V was pared by 4 bases and J by 2 bases, with 11 bases of the junction left unmatched. The germline CDR1 and CDR2 sequences are SGHDT and YYEEEE. The CDR3 is 17 residues long. CDR3 region: CASSPKWGQGYTDTQYF. The CDR3 DNA sequence: TGTGCCAGCAGCCCAAAGTGGGGACAGGGTTACACAGATACGCAGTATTTT.

The table lists this clone with a few counts. Other nucleotide sequences from this sample produce the same CDR3. CDR3 in DNA: TGTGCCAGCAGTAGGGACTATCCCTACGAGCAGTACTTC. This codes for CASSRDYPYEQYF. The chain recombines TRBV6-5 with TRBJ2-7; 7 positions agree with TRBD2. The germline gives CDR1 MNHEY, CDR2 SVGAGI. J was trimmed by 2 bases and V by 5 bases; bases with no gene match: 3. This CDR3 has 13 residues.

The rearrangement joins TRBV5-1 to TRBJ1-2; D call uncertain. The V end was cut by 2 bases, the J end by 2 bases, with 10 bases between. The CDR3 spans 14 residues. Germline assignment: CDR1 SGHRS and CDR2 YFSETQ. The CDR3 nucleotides read TGCGCCAGCAGCTTAGAGGGAGGAAACTATGGCTACACCTTC. Its protein is CASSLEGGNYGYTF.

This clone was recorded only once. This chain joins TRBV2 and TRBJ2-1; 7 nucleotides align to TRBD2. CDR3 length: 15 amino acids. Germline trimming cut 3 bases from V and 0 bases from J; bases unmatched to any gene: 2. Germline CDR1 reads SNHLY; CDR2 reads FYNNEI. The CDR3 sequence: CASSDKRGSYNEQFF. The CDR3 coding sequence is TGTGCCAGCAGTGACAAGCGGGGCTCCTACAATGAGCAGTTCTTC. Combining the CDR3 with reference TRBV2 and TRBJ2-1 gives the whole variable domain EPEVTQTPSHQVTQMGQEVILRCVPISNHLYFYWYRQILGQKVEFLVSFYNNEISEKSEIFDDQFSVERPDGSNFTLKIRSTKLEDSAMYFCASSDKRGSYNEQFFGPGTRLTVL.

The chain uses TRBV5-1 and TRBJ1-2; TRBD1 might be the D (5 bases). V shed 0 bases and J shed 7 bases, with 19 bases lying between them. From germline, CDR1 is SGHRS and CDR2 YFSETQ. The CDR3 runs 16 residues. This chain's CDR3 is CASSLVWTRYPLGYTF. Here the CDR3 DNA reads TGCGCCAGCAGCTTGGTGTGGACACGTTACCCCCTTGGCTACACCTTC.

The chain recombines TRBV6-1 with TRBJ1-1; D not certain. This CDR3 region has 13 residues. V gave up 3 bases and J gave up 1 base, with 6 bases separating them. Germline V gene sequence: CDR1 MNHNS, CDR2 SASEGT. The DNA for the CDR3 is TGTGCCAGCAGTGACAGGTCGAACACTGAAGCTTTCTTT. Amino acid sequence: CASSDRSNTEAFF.

The chain couples TRBV5-6 to TRBJ2-1; TRBD2 matches 8 bases. Per germline, CDR1 SGHDT and CDR2 YYEEEE. CDR3 size: 17 residues. Trimming removed 0 bases from V and 3 bases from J; junction bases left unmatched: 8. In DNA form, the CDR3 reads TGTGCCAGCAGCTTGGTTAAGCTAGCGGGCGGCTACAATGAGCAGTTCTTC. As protein: CASSLVKLAGGYNEQFF.

The sample holds one count of this clone. The rearrangement uses TRBV5-1 and TRBJ2-7; D not resolved. Per germline, CDR1 SGHRS and CDR2 YFSETQ. This CDR3 comprises 14 residues. Trimming removed 4 bases at V and 0 bases at J, with 11 bases between. CDR3 sequence: CASSPNSNSYEQYF. The CDR3 DNA is TGCGCCAGCAGCCCCAACTCGAACTCCTACGAGCAGTACTTC.

The CDR3 protein is CASTQRQNSNQPQHF. CDR3 nucleotides: TGTGCCAGTACCCAGCGACAGAATAGCAATCAGCCCCAGCATTTT. This chain links TRBV19 with TRBJ1-5; D might be TRBD1 (5 bases). This CDR3 is 15 amino acids long. The V gene's germline CDR1 is LNHDA and CDR2 SQIVND (reference sequence). V gave up 7 bases and J gave up 0 bases, with 13 bases separating them.

This chain joins TRBV10-3 and TRBJ1-5; D is possibly TRBD1 (5 bases). In germline, CDR1 is ENHRY, CDR2 SYGVKD. CDR3 size: 13 residues. V lost 6 bases and J lost 9, with 15 bases in between. Here the CDR3 reads CAIREGGGGPQHF. CDR3 DNA: TGTGCCATCAGAGAGGGTGGCGGGGGGCCCCAGCATTTT.

Concerning this clone: This same CDR3 is encoded by further DNA sequences in the sample. This chain joins TRBV4-1 and TRBJ2-7, with 7 positions matching TRBD1. This CDR3 comprises 15 residues. The junction had 5 bases not matched to a gene; V was cut back by 3 bases and J by 0 bases. CDR1 is MGHRA and CDR2 is YSYEKL in the germline V gene. The CDR3 DNA reads TGCGCCAGCAGCCACCGGACAGGCAGCTCCTACGAGCAGTACTTC. Encoded protein: CASSHRTGSSYEQYF.

The chain employs TRBV5-1 and TRBJ2-1; TRBD1 matches 12 bases. V trimming: 1 base; J trimming: 8 bases; junction bases outside the gene matches: 4. CDR1 is SGHRS and CDR2 is YFSETQ in the germline V gene. The length of the CDR3 is 15 residues. The CDR3 loop is CASSLSGTGGDEQFF. Written as DNA, the CDR3 is TGCGCCAGCAGCTTGTCCGGGACAGGGGGCGATGAGCAGTTCTTC.

This clone was picked up a small number of times. This chain links TRBV4-1 with TRBJ1-2, with D unresolved. Trimming took off 1 base at V and 5 bases at J, with 14 bases between the two ends. The CDR3 has 15 residues. Germline V CDR1 and CDR2: MGHRA, YSYEKL. The CDR3 loop reads CASSQVIGSEYGYTF. The DNA of the CDR3 is TGCGCCAGCAGCCAAGTGATAGGGAGCGAATATGGCTACACCTTC.